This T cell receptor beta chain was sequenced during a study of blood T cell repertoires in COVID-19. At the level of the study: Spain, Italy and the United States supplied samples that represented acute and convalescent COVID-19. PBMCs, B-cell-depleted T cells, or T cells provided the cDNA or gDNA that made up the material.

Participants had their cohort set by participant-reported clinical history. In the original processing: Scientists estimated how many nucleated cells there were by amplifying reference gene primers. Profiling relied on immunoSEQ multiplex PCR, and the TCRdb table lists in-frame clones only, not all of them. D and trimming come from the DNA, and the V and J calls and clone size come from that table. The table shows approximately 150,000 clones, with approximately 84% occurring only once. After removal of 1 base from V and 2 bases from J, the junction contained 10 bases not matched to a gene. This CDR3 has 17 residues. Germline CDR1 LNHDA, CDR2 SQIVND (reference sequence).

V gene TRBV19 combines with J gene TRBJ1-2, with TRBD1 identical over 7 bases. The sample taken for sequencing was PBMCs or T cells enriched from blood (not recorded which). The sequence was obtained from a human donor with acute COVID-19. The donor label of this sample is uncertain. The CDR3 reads CASSIGPPRGVNYGYTF. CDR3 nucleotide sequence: TGTGCCAGTAGTATAGGACCACCCAGGGGGGTGAACTATGGCTACACCTTC.